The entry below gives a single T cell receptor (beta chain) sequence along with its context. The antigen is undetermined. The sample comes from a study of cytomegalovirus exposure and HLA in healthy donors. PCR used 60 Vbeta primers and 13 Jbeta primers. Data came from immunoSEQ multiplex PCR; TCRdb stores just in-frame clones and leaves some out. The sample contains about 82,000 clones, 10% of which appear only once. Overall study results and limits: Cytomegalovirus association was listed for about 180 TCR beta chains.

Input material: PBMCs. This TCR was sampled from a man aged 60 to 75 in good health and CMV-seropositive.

The CDR3 nucleotides are TGTGCCAGCAGCTTAGAGTTGGGGCGAACTTTCTTT. This codes for CASSLELGRTFF. The rearrangement joins TRBV7-2 to TRBJ1-1; D possibly corresponds to TRBD1 (5 bases). The CDR3 covers 12 residues. Germline lookup yields CDR1 SGHTA and CDR2 FQGNSA. V dropped 1 base and J dropped 12 bases, with 12 bases sitting between them.